The source of this T cell receptor (beta chain) is a study of shared clonotypes between healthy human individuals. Study-level results: Naive CD4 clonotype sharing across several donors was about 5%. It was the non-shared clonotypes that had lower generation probabilities than clonotypes shared by all four donors.

Comments on this clone: Its antigen is not known.

Using immunoSEQ multiplex PCR, the repertoire was profiled, and TCRdb retains in-frame clones only, with some absent. The sample includes about 2,500,000 clones, 85% to 95% seen only once; the top ten take 0.11% to 0.15%. Germline V CDR1 and CDR2: SNHLY, FYNNEI. The CDR3 sequence is 18 residues long. The J segment lost 2 bases and the V segment lost 6 bases, leaving 8 bases of the junction unmatched. Sequencing was performed on naive CD4+ T cells sorted from blood. Subset meaning: CD45RA+ positively selected. The chain couples TRBV2 to TRBJ2-6; 12 nucleotides align to TRBD1. The receptor comes from a man aged 18 to 30 in good health. The CDR3 nucleotides are TGTGCCAGCAGCGAAACCGGGACAGGGGGCCCTGGGGCCAACGTCCTGACTTTC. Translated, it gives CASSETGTGGPGANVLTF.